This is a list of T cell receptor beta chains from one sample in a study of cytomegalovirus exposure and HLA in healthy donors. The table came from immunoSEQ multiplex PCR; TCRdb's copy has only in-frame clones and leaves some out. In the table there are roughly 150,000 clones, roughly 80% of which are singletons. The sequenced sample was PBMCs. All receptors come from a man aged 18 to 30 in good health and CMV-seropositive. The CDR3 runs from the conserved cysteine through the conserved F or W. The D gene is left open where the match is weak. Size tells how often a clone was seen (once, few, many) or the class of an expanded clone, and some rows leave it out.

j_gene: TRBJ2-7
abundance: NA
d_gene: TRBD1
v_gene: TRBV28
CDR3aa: CASSPGQGREQYF
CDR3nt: TGTGCCAGCAGTCCGGGACAGGGTAGGGAGCAGTACTTC

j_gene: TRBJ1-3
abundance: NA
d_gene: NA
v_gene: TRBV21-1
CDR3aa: CASSPRTVRTLSSGNTIYF
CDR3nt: TGTGCCAGCAGCCCCCGGACAGTAAGAACGTTAAGCTCTGGAAACACCATATATTTT

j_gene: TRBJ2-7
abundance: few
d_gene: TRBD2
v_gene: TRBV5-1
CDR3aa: CASSWGTSTYEQYF
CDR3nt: TGCGCCAGCAGCTGGGGGACTAGCACCTACGAGCAGTACTTC

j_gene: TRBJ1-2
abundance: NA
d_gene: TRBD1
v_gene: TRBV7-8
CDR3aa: CASSPSGQSRVYGYTF
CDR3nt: TGTGCCAGCAGCCCATCGGGACAGTCGAGAGTTTATGGCTACACCTTC

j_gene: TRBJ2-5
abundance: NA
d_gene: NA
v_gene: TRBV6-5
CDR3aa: CASSFDRWAWEQYF
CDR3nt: TGTGCCAGCAGTTTCGACAGGTGGGCGTGGGAGCAGTACTTC

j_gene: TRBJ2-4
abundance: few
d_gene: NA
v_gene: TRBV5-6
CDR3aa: CASSTRLAKNIQYF
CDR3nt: TGTGCCAGCAGCACCAGGTTAGCCAAAAACATTCAGTACTTC

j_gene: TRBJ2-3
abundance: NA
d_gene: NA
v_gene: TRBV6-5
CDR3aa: CASSSRLVGTDTQYF
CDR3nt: TGTGCCAGCAGTTCCCGACTAGTCGGGACAGATACGCAGTATTTT

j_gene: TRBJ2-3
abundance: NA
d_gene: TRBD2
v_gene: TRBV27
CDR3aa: CASRRVGGGRLGDTQYF
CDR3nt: TGTGCCAGCCGTCGCGTGGGCGGCGGGAGACTAGGAGATACGCAGTATTTT

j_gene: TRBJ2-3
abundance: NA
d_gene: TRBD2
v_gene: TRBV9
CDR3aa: CASSVELAFTDTQYF
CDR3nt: TGTGCCAGCAGCGTAGAACTAGCGTTTACAGATACGCAGTATTTT

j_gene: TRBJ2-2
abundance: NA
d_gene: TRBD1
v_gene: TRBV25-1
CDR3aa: CASSEFNRGRYTGELFF
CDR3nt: TGTGCCAGCAGTGAATTTAACAGGGGACGCTACACCGGGGAGCTGTTTTTT

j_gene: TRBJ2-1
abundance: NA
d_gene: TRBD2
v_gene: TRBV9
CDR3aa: CASSTSGTANEQFF
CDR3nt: TGTGCCAGCAGCACAAGCGGGACGGCCAATGAGCAGTTCTTC

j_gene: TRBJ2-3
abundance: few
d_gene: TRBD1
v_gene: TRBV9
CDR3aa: CASSRDRVGDTQYF
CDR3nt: TGTGCCAGCTCGCGGGACAGGGTGGGTGATACGCAGTATTTT

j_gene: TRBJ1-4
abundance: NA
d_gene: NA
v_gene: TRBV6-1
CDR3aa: CASRVRPLNEKLFF
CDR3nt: TGTGCCAGCAGGGTGAGGCCCCTAAATGAAAAACTGTTTTTT

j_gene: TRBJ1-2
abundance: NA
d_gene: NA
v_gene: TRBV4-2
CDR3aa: CASSLDSSYGYTF
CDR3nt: TGTGCCAGCAGCCTCGACAGTTCCTATGGCTACACCTTC

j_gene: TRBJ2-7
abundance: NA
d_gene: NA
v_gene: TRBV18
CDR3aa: CASSNAGTHRYEQYF
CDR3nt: TGTGCCAGCTCAAATGCCGGGACTCATCGCTACGAGCAGTACTTC

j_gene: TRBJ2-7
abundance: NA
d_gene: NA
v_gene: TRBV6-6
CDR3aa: CASSYSAGFSEQYF
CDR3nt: TGTGCCAGCAGTTACTCCGCGGGTTTTTCCGAGCAGTACTTC

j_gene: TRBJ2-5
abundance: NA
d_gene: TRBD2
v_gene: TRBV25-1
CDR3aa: CASGVAGLETQYF
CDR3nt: TGTGCCAGCGGGGTAGCGGGATTAGAGACCCAGTACTTC

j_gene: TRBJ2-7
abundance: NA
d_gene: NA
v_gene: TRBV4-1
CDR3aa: CASSQDEGGSNEQYF
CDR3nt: TGCGCCAGCAGCCAAGATGAGGGGGGGAGTAACGAGCAGTACTTC

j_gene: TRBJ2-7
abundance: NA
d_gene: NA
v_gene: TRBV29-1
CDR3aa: CSVEGLRDSYEQYF
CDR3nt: TGCAGCGTTGAAGGTCTCCGGGACTCCTACGAGCAGTACTTC

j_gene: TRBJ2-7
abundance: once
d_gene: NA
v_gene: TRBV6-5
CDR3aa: CASVNRVPPYEQYF
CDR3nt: TGTGCCAGCGTTAACAGGGTACCACCCTACGAGCAGTACTTC

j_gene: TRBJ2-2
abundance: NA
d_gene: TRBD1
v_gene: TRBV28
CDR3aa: CASRNYGTGYPGELFF
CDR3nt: TGTGCCAGCAGGAACTACGGGACAGGGTATCCCGGGGAGCTGTTTTTT

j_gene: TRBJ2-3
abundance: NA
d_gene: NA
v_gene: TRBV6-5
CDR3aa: CASSYQAKTSDTQYF
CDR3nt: TGTGCCAGCAGTTATCAGGCGAAAACATCAGATACGCAGTATTTT

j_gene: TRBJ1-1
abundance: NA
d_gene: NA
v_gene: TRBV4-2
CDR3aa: CASSDTGSIWNTEAFF
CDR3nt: TGTGCCAGCAGCGACACAGGGTCGATATGGAACACTGAAGCTTTCTTT

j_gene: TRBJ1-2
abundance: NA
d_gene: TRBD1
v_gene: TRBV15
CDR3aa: CATSRDRVGGYGYTF
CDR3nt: TGTGCCACCAGTCGGGACAGGGTGGGTGGGTATGGCTACACCTTC

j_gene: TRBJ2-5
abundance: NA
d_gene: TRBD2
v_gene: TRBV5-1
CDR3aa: CASSLSLAGETQYF
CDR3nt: TGCGCCAGCAGCTTGTCCCTAGCGGGAGAGACCCAGTACTTC

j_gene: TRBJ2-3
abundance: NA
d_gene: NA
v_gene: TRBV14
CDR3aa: CASSQWGVAANTDTQYF
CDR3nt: TGTGCCAGCAGCCAATGGGGGGTAGCCGCAAACACAGATACGCAGTATTTT

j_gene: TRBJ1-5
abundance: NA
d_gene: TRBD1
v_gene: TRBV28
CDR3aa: CASRGGDRGPHGDQPQHF
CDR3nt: TGTGCCTCCCGGGGAGGGGACAGGGGACCTCATGGGGATCAGCCCCAGCATTTT

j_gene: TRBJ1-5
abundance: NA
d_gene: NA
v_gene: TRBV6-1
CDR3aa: CASSSNGSNQPQHF
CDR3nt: TGTGCCAGCAGTTCTAACGGTAGCAATCAGCCCCAGCATTTT

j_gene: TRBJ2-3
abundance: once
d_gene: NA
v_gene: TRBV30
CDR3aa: CAWSVGTYTDTQYF
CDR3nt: TGTGCCTGGAGTGTTGGGACTTACACAGATACGCAGTATTTT

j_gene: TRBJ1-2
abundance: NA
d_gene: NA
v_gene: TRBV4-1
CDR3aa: CASSTSPPSFRTAANYGYTF
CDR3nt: TGCGCCAGCAGCACCTCTCCCCCTTCCTTCCGGACTGCTGCTAACTATGGCTACACCTTC

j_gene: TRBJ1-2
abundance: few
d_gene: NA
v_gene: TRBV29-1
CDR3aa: CSVEDSTVTNYGYTF
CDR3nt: TGCAGCGTCGAAGACTCCACAGTAACTAACTATGGCTACACCTTC

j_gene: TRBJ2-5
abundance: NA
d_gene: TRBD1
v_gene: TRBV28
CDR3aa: CASSQRGRQETQYF
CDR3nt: TGTGCCAGCAGTCAAAGGGGGCGGCAAGAGACCCAGTACTTC

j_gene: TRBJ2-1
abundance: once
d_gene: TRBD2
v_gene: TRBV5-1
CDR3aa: CASSLVAGAAYNEQFF
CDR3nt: TGCGCCAGCAGCTTAGTTGCGGGAGCCGCCTACAATGAGCAGTTCTTC

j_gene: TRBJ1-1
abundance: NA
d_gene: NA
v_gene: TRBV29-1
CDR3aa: CSADWGYTEAFF
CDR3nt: TGCAGCGCTGACTGGGGCTACACTGAAGCTTTCTTT

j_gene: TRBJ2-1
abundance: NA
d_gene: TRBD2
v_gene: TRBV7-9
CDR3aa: CASSLVSGSVNEQFF
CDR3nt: TGTGCCAGCAGCTTGGTTAGCGGGAGTGTGAATGAGCAGTTCTTC

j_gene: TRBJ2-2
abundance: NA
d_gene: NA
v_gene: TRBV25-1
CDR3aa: CASSEAGNTGELFF
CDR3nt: TGTGCCAGCAGTGAAGCGGGAAACACCGGGGAGCTGTTTTTT

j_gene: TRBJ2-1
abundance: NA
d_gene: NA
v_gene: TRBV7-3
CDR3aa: CASSFDVNTGPYNEQFF
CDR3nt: TGTGCCAGCAGCTTCGACGTCAACACAGGGCCTTACAATGAGCAGTTCTTC

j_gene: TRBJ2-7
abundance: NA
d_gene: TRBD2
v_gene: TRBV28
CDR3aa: CASRPGLFSYEQYF
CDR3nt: TGTGCCAGCAGGCCGGGACTATTCTCCTACGAGCAGTACTTC

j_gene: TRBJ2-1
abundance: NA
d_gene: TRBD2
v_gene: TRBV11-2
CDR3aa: CASSLDVVSGIFF
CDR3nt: TGTGCCAGCAGCTTAGATGTGGTTAGCGGGATATTCTTC

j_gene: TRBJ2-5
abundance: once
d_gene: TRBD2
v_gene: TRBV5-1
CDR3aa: CASSFQTSGRGETQYF
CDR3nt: TGCGCCAGCAGCTTCCAGACTAGCGGGAGAGGAGAGACCCAGTACTTC

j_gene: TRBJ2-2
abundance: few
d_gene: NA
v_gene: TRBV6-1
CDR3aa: CASRRIQVDGELFF
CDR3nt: TGTGCCAGCAGAAGAATTCAGGTCGACGGGGAGCTGTTTTTT

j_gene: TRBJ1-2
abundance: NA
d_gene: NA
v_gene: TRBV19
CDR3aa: CAAGRYGYTF
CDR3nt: TGTGCCGCAGGTCGGTATGGCTACACCTTC

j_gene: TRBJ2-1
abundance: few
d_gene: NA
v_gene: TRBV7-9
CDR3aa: CASSSTPIWESYNEQFF
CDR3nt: TGTGCCAGCAGCTCCACCCCGATCTGGGAGTCCTACAATGAGCAGTTCTTC

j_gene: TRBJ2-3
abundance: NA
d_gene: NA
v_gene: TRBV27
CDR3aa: CASSLYSDTQYF
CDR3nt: TGTGCCAGCAGTTTGTATTCAGATACGCAGTATTTT

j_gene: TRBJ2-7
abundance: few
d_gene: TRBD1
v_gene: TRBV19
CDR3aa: CASSPGQGTYEQYF
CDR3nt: TGTGCCAGTAGTCCCGGACAGGGAACTTACGAGCAGTACTTC

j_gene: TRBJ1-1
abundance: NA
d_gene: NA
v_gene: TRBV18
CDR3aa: CASCRGGGNTEAFF
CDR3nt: TGTGCCAGCTGCCGGGGGGGAGGGAACACTGAAGCTTTCTTT

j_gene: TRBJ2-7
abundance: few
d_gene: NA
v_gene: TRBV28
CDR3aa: CASSPLADNSYEQYF
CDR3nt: TGTGCCAGCAGTCCCTTAGCGGATAACTCCTACGAGCAGTACTTC

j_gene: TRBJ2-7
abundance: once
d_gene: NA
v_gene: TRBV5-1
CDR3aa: CASSLVGQGYIYGEQYF
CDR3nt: TGCGCCAGCAGCTTGGTTGGGCAGGGCTACATCTATGGCGAGCAGTACTTC

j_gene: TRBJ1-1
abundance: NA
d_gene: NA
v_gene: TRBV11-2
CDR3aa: CASSFRQNEAFF
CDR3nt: TGTGCCAGCAGCTTCCGTCAGAATGAAGCTTTCTTT

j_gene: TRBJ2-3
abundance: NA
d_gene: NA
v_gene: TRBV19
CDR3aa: CASSPRTDTQYF
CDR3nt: TGTGCCAGTAGCCCCAGGACAGATACGCAGTATTTT

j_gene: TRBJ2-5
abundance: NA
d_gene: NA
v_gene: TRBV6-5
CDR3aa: CASSMEGRGRETQYF
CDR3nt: TGTGCCAGCAGCATGGAGGGGAGGGGGAGGGAGACCCAGTACTTC

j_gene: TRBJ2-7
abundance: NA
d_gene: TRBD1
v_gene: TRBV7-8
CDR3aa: CASSPDRDEQYF
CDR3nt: TGTGCCAGCAGCCCGGACAGGGACGAGCAGTACTTC

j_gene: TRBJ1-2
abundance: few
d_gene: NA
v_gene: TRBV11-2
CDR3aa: CASSSPRGIGAHYGYTF
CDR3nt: TGTGCCAGCAGCTCGCCAAGGGGGATCGGGGCTCACTATGGCTACACCTTC

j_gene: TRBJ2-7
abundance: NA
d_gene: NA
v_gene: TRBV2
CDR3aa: CASKMTYYSYEQYF
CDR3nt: TGTGCCAGCAAAATGACTTATTACTCCTACGAGCAGTACTTC